One sample yielded the 14 T cell receptor beta chains listed below, sequenced in a study of control samples from healthy donors and cancer patients. Data came from immunoSEQ multiplex PCR; TCRdb stores just in-frame clones and leaves some out. The sample comprises around 130,000 clones, 75% to 95% of which are singletons, and approximately 2.7% rests with the top ten. The sequencing sample was made of blood. The receptors come from a young man in good health.

V is TRBV30 and J is TRBJ1-2, with D hard to call. CDR3 length: 12 residues. The V gene's germline CDR1 is GTSNPN and CDR2 SVGIG (reference sequence). Deletions cut 0 bases from V and 4 bases from J, with 6 bases between. Here the CDR3 DNA reads TGTGCCTGGAGTGTGCGGCTCTATGGCTACACCTTC. Its protein product is CAWSVRLYGYTF.

The chain uses TRBV6-5 and TRBJ2-5; unclear D gene. Trimming shortened V by 0 bases and J by 1 base, and 6 bases separated the two germline ends. CDR1 is MNHEY, CDR2 SVGAGI, per germline. This CDR3 comprises 14 residues. The CDR3 DNA reads TGTGCCAGCAGTTACTCGGGCCCCCAAGAGACCCAGTACTTC. The encoded protein is CASSYSGPQETQYF.

The V gene is TRBV6-2 or TRBV6-3, the J gene TRBJ2-7, with D maybe TRBD1 (6 bases). Germline CDR1 is MNHEY and CDR2 is SVGEGT. V was cut by 4 bases and J by 3 bases, with 13 bases left in between. The CDR3 runs to 14 residues. The CDR3 loop is CASSSPGTFYEQYV. DNA for the CDR3: TGTGCCAGCAGTTCCCCGGGGACATTCTACGAGCAGTACGTC.

The gene calls are TRBV14 and TRBJ1-1; no clear D. The CDR3 has 12 residues. V lost 1 base and J lost 4, with 4 bases in between. From germline, CDR1 is SGHDN and CDR2 FVKESK. CDR3 amino acids: CASSQVGTEAFF. CDR3 nucleotide sequence: TGTGCCAGCAGCCAAGTGGGCACTGAAGCTTTCTTT.

The chain couples TRBV5-1 to TRBJ2-3; 10 positions agree with TRBD2. There are 16 residues in the CDR3. CDR1 and CDR2 from the germline V gene are SGHRS and YFSETQ. The V gene end was trimmed by 4 bases and the J gene end by 3 bases; junction bases not matched to a gene: 8. CDR3 coding DNA: TGCGCCAGCAGCCCTTATAGCGGGAGGTGGACAGATACGCAGTATTTT. Its translation is CASSPYSGRWTDTQYF.

The sample holds one count of this clone. The V gene is TRBV7-2, the J gene TRBJ2-5; D gene ambiguous. V lost 5 bases and J 4 bases, leaving 11 bases between the germline ends. CDR3 size: 13 residues. Per the germline V gene, CDR1 is SGHTA and CDR2 is FQGNSA. DNA of the CDR3: TGTGCCAGCAGCCGCATGGTTCGAGAGACCCAGTACTTC. This gives the protein CASSRMVRETQYF.

The V and J genes are TRBV27 and TRBJ1-4; D is uncertain. CDR3 size: 14 residues. The V end was cut by 6 bases, the J end by 0 bases, with 8 bases between. The germline V gene has CDR1 MNHEY and CDR2 SMNVEV (reference sequence). The CDR3, as DNA: TGTGCCAGCAGCTCGGTGGCAACTAATGAAAAACTGTTTTTT. As protein: CASSSVATNEKLFF.

The chain couples TRBV9 to TRBJ2-7; D unresolved. V lost 0 bases and J lost 9, with 19 bases in between. CDR1 and CDR2 from the germline V gene are SGDLS and YYNGEE. This CDR3 comprises 15 residues. The CDR3 is CASSVGVGPQVVQYV. DNA for the CDR3: TGTGCCAGCAGCGTAGGGGTCGGGCCTCAAGTAGTGCAGTACGTC.

The sample holds a few counts of this clone. The chain has TRBV19 and TRBJ1-5; D is perhaps TRBD1 (5 bases). The CDR3 has 17 amino acids. Germline CDR1 LNHDA, CDR2 SQIVND (reference sequence). The V gene lost 3 bases and the J gene lost 6 bases, with 21 bases spanning the gap. In DNA form, the CDR3 reads TGTGCCAGTAGTATGGGCCCGGGGCAGGTGGTCCCTCAGCCCCAGCATTTT. Its protein is CASSMGPGQVVPQPQHF.

J is TRBJ2-3 and V is TRBV5-1; the D is unclear. Trimming left V 1 base short and J 3 bases short, with 3 bases between. This CDR3 is built from 12 residues. In germline, CDR1 is SGHRS, CDR2 YFSETQ. The CDR3 DNA sequence: TGCGCCAGCAGCTTGTTAACAGATACGCAGTATTTT. It translates to CASSLLTDTQYF.

The CDR3 nucleotides read TGTGCCAGCAGTTACTCAGGACTAGGTCCGAACACCGGGGAGCTGTTTTTT. Protein product: CASSYSGLGPNTGELFF. The chain combines TRBV6-2 or TRBV6-3 with TRBJ2-2; 7 nucleotides agree with TRBD2. The CDR3 is 17 residues long. CDR1 is MNHEY and CDR2 is SVGEGT in the germline V gene. V dropped 0 bases and J dropped 0; count of bases not matched to a gene: 4.

This clone was seen once. The V gene is TRBV7-8, the J gene TRBJ1-5; TRBD1 is a possible D gene (5 bases). Germline CDR1 is SGHVS and CDR2 is FQNEAQ. This CDR3 spans 14 amino acids. Deletions cut 4 bases from V and 7 bases from J, with 14 bases between. CDR3 DNA: TGTGCCAGCAGCTCTTTCCAGGGAGACCAGCCCCAGCATTTT. The encoded protein is CASSSFQGDQPQHF.

This chain joins TRBV12-3 or TRBV12-4 and TRBJ1-6; D is unclear. The CDR3 covers 13 residues. V was cut by 7 bases and J by 6 bases, with 10 bases left in between. Written as DNA, the CDR3 is TGTGCCAGCACCGGCAGTACTAATTCACCCCTCCACTTT. This encodes CASTGSTNSPLHF.

In its sample, this clone was seen once. The chain carries TRBV2 and TRBJ1-1, with D unclear. This CDR3 has 14 amino acids. V was shortened by 4 bases and J by 1 base, with 10 bases between the two germline ends. Germline assignment: CDR1 SNHLY and CDR2 FYNNEI. CDR3: CASSGAGRNTEAFF. For the CDR3, the DNA is TGTGCCAGCAGTGGGGCAGGAAGGAACACTGAAGCTTTCTTT. The variable domain in full, with the rest retrieved from reference TRBV2 and TRBJ1-1, is EPEVTQTPSHQVTQMGQEVILRCVPISNHLYFYWYRQILGQKVEFLVSFYNNEISEKSEIFDDQFSVERPDGSNFTLKIRSTKLEDSAMYFCASSGAGRNTEAFFGQGTRLTVV.